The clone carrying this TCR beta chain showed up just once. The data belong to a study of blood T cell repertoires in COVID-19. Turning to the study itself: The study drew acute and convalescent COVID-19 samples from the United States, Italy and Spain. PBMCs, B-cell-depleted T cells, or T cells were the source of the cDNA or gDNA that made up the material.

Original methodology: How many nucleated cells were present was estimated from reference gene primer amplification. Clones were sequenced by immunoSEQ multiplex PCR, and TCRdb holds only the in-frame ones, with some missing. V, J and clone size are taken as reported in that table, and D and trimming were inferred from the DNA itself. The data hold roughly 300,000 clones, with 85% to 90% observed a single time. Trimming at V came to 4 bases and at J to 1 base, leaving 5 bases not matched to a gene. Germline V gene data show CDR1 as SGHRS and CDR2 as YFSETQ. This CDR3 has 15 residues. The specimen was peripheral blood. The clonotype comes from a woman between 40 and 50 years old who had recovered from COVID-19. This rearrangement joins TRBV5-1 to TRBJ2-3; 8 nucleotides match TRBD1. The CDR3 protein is CASSQGAWGTDTQYF. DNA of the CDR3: TGCGCCAGCAGCCAGGGGGCGTGGGGCACAGATACGCAGTATTTT.